The clone carrying this TCR beta chain was detected once. Each CDR3 protein is one row after TCRdb ran MiXCR on the reads. The table has about 240,000 distinct CDR3 sequences, approximately 13% seen once. The sample is drawn from a study of T cell repertoires in cytomegalovirus infection. Turning to the study itself: Indications came from public TCR beta signatures; they pointed to CMV infection and to a matching HLA type.

This CDR3 is built from 14 residues. CDR1 and CDR2 (germline): MNHNY, SVGAGI (reference sequence). J lost 5 bases, V lost 2 bases, and 6 bases had no gene match. The material sequenced was PBMCs. V usage is TRBV6-6 and J usage is TRBJ2-7; 7 nucleotides match TRBD1. This receptor was obtained from a human donor in good health (CMV status not recorded). Some clones in this sample may be carry-over from other donors' samples. CDR3 DNA sequence: TGTGCCAGCAGTTACCCGGGACAGAAACACGAGCAGTACTTC. Translated: CASSYPGQKHEQYF.